Relative to its sample, the clone carrying this T cell receptor (beta chain) is large. The target antigen is unknown. Among the patients, none had received any treatment before thyroid surgery. Study processing details: For papillary thyroid cancer, a distant-metastasis classifier was constructed from CDR3 differences observed across clinicopathological groups. TCRdb ran MiXCR on the PCR reads. The V and J calls here are based on TCRdb, not the publication. This table holds around 15,000 clones, roughly a quarter found once. The CDR3 contains 12 residues. V was clipped by 0 bases and J by 7 bases, with 4 bases between them. Germline-derived CDR1 and CDR2 are SGHRS and YFSETQ. The data originate from a study of metastatic and nonmetastatic thyroid tumors. Study information: Repertoires from blood and tumor or nodule tissue of malignant and benign thyroid patients were compared.

Overall study findings and caveats: Benign nodules were reported to have significantly lower TCR beta diversity than malignant thyroid tumors, in blood and tumor.

The chain has TRBV5-1 and TRBJ2-2; D remains ambiguous. This clonotype originated in a female donor with papillary thyroid cancer or a benign thyroid nodule (not recorded which). Some clones in this sample may be carry-over from other donors' samples. The sample comprised tumor tissue. CDR3 nucleotide sequence: TGCGCCAGCAGCTTGGAGGGCGGGGAGCTGTTTTTT. Its protein is CASSLEGGELFF.